This T cell receptor beta chain was observed in a study of shared clonotypes between healthy human individuals. Terminally differentiated effector memory CD45RA+ cells were excluded from the naive CD8 cells, which were CD45RO-negative and positively selected for CCR7. Only in-frame clones appear in the TCRdb table, and some are missing; sequencing was by immunoSEQ multiplex PCR. The repertoire includes about 820,000 clones, 80% to 95% of them detected once, and less than 25% sits in the top ten. Material: naive CD8+ T cells sorted from blood. This receptor was identified in a man aged 25 to 45 in good health.

The CDR3 bases are TGTGCCATCGGGACTAGCGGGGGATTCATAAGGCAGTTCTTC. Protein product: CAIGTSGGFIRQFF. This chain links TRBV28 with TRBJ2-1; 14 nucleotides line up with TRBD2. This CDR3 contains 14 residues. Germline CDR1 MDHEN, CDR2 SYDVKM. Losses at the gene ends were 10 bases for V and 12 bases for J; bases not matched to a gene: 11.